Below, 21 T cell receptor beta chains from the same sample are listed, as sequenced in a study of blood T cell repertoires in COVID-19. Libraries were prepared by immunoSEQ multiplex PCR; TCRdb keeps only in-frame clonotypes and omits some of them. The sample consists of 380,000 or so clones, 70% to 90% of them appearing once. The sequencing input was peripheral blood. The source is a woman aged 55-70 years with COVID-19, enrolled during active disease.

The chain recombines TRBV5-4 with TRBJ2-3; a weak D match, TRBD2 (6 bases). This CDR3 is 15 amino acids long. Germline assignment: CDR1 SGHNT and CDR2 YYREEE (reference sequence). Trimming left V 2 bases short and J 0 bases short, with 10 bases between. This CDR3 reads CASSFFGTSTDTQYF. DNA for the CDR3: TGTGCCAGCAGCTTTTTCGGGACTAGCACAGATACGCAGTATTTT.

This clone was seen only a few times. The chain employs TRBV7-2 and TRBJ1-4, with D tentatively TRBD1 (5 bases). This CDR3 is built from 14 residues. Between the trimmed V and J ends, which lost 6 bases and 7 bases, there was a span of 15 bases. In germline, CDR1 is SGHTA, CDR2 FQGNSA. CDR3 loop: CASSQNQGGEKLFF. CDR3 in DNA: TGTGCCAGCAGTCAAAATCAGGGAGGTGAAAAACTGTTTTTT.

The rearrangement joins TRBV25-1 to TRBJ2-7; D possibly corresponds to TRBD1 (6 bases). Per germline, CDR1 MGHDK and CDR2 SYGVNS. The V end lost 4 bases, the J end lost 4 bases, and 17 bases lay between the germline ends. CDR3 length equals 15 residues. The CDR3 sequence is CASSANRVKVYEQYF. The CDR3 nucleotides are TGTGCCAGCAGTGCGAACAGGGTTAAAGTTTACGAGCAGTACTTC.

The gene calls are TRBV3-1 (or the pseudogene TRBV3-2) and TRBJ2-6; the match to TRBD1 covers 11 bases. J lost 2 bases, V lost 2 bases, and 5 bases had no gene match. Germline assignment: CDR1 LGHDT and CDR2 YNNKEL (reference sequence). The CDR3 has 18 amino acids. As DNA, the CDR3 is TGTGCCAGCAGCCAAATAGGACAGGGGGCTCCTGGGGCCAACGTCCTGACTTTC. The encoded protein is CASSQIGQGAPGANVLTF.

This chain links TRBV24-1 with TRBJ2-2; a weak D match, TRBD1 (5 bases). The germline V gene has CDR1 KGHDR and CDR2 SFDVKD. V was clipped by 9 bases and J by 0 bases, with 7 bases between them. This CDR3 has 13 residues. The CDR3 bases are TGTGCCACCCAGGGCACGAACACCGGGGAGCTGTTTTTT. This encodes CATQGTNTGELFF.

In its sample, this clone was seen once. The chain recombines TRBV10-3 with TRBJ2-5; 7 bases fit TRBD1. CDR3 size: 15 residues. Germline lookup yields CDR1 ENHRY and CDR2 SYGVKD. J lost 2 bases, V lost 4 bases, and 7 bases had no gene match. CDR3 sequence: CAISVTTGSQETQYF. The CDR3 bases are TGTGCCATCAGTGTCACGACAGGGTCTCAAGAGACCCAGTACTTC.

This clone showed up just once. The chain joins TRBV27 to TRBJ1-5; a weak D match, TRBD1 (6 bases). The V and J ends lost 6 bases and 2 bases respectively, with 17 bases between them. The CDR3 is 16 residues long. Germline CDR1 reads MNHEY; CDR2 reads SMNVEV (reference sequence). CDR3 sequence: CASSPGASIGNQPQHF. CDR3 bases: TGTGCCAGCAGCCCAGGGGCCTCCATAGGCAATCAGCCCCAGCATTTT.

The rearrangement links TRBV7-9 to TRBJ1-3, with D uncertain. Per germline, CDR1 SEHNR and CDR2 FQNEAQ (reference sequence). CDR3 length equals 16 residues. Trimming removed 5 bases at V and 3 bases at J, with 17 bases between. This chain's CDR3 is CASSPTVWGVGNTIYF. Here the CDR3 DNA reads TGTGCCAGCAGCCCGACCGTCTGGGGAGTTGGAAACACCATATATTTT.

This rearrangement joins TRBV5-7 to TRBJ2-5; weak D call: TRBD1 (6 bases). TRBV5-7 carries the ORF label, with uncertain function. V lost 2 bases to trimming and J lost 5 bases, with 13 bases between them. There are 14 residues in the CDR3. CDR3 protein: CASSLLQGGETQYF. As DNA, the CDR3 is TGTGCCAGCAGCTTACTACAGGGTGGCGAGACCCAGTACTTC.

The chain carries TRBV11-2 and TRBJ1-2, with 8 bases aligning to TRBD1. The CDR3 covers 15 residues. V shed 7 bases and J 2 bases; nucleotides not matched to a gene: 9. The germline gives CDR1 SGHAT, CDR2 FQNNGV. The CDR3: CASTLSWTGNYGYTF. In nucleotides, the CDR3 is TGTGCCAGCACCTTGAGTTGGACAGGGAACTATGGCTACACCTTC.

The chain joins TRBV7-9 to TRBJ2-1, with 11 bases matching TRBD1. V was pared by 5 bases and J by 6 bases, with 9 bases of the junction left unmatched. The CDR3 covers 16 residues. Germline V gives CDR1 SEHNR, CDR2 FQNEAQ (reference sequence). CDR3 protein: CASSRPGDRGFNEQFF. CDR3 DNA sequence: TGTGCCAGCAGCCGCCCGGGGGACAGGGGGTTCAATGAGCAGTTCTTC.

The CDR3 here is CASSFLTYEQYF. The CDR3 nucleotides read TGTGCCAGCAGCTTCCTTACCTACGAGCAGTACTTC. The genes are TRBV7-2 and TRBJ2-7; D uncertain. The CDR3 runs to 12 residues. Germline loops: CDR1 SGHTA, CDR2 FQGNSA. Trimming removed 3 bases from V and 2 bases from J, with 5 bases in between.

This clone was observed a few times. V gene TRBV5-5 combines with J gene TRBJ1-2, with a weak D call TRBD1 (6 bases). CDR3 length equals 15 residues. Germline V lookup: CDR1 SGHKS, CDR2 YYEKEE (reference sequence). Trimming took 1 base from V and 6 from J, leaving 16 bases between them. CDR3 bases: TGTGCCAGCAGCTTGCCCCGGGGGGGGCCGCATGGCTACACCTTC. This translates into CASSLPRGGPHGYTF.

The chain uses TRBV9 and TRBJ2-1; TRBD2 matches at 8 bases. Trimming took 0 bases from V and 2 from J; bases not matched to a gene: 7. CDR1 and CDR2 (germline): SGDLS, YYNGEE. This CDR3 spans 17 amino acids. CDR3 region: CASSVGRGGAAYNEQFF. For the CDR3, the DNA is TGTGCCAGCAGCGTAGGCCGGGGGGGTGCGGCCTACAATGAGCAGTTCTTC.

The V gene is TRBV9, the J gene TRBJ2-2; D may be TRBD2 (6 bases). The CDR3 sequence is 18 residues long. Between the trimmed V and J ends, which lost 3 bases and 3 bases, there was a span of 21 bases. Germline-derived CDR1 and CDR2 are SGDLS and YYNGEE. CDR3 residues: CASSANPGAPLYTGELFF. DNA for the CDR3: TGTGCCAGCAGCGCTAACCCGGGAGCGCCACTCTACACCGGGGAGCTGTTTTTT. The entire variable domain, with the rest obtained from reference TRBV9 and TRBJ2-2, is as follows: DSGVTQTPKHLITATGQRVTLRCSPRSGDLSVYWYQQSLDQGLQFLIQYYNGEERAKGNILERFSAQQFPDLHSELNLSSLELGDSALYFCASSANPGAPLYTGELFFGEGSRLTVL.

This clone was found a few times. V gene TRBV30 combines with J gene TRBJ2-1, with 7 bases lining up with TRBD2. The germline V gene has CDR1 GTSNPN and CDR2 SVGIG (reference sequence). This CDR3 spans 14 amino acids. J was trimmed by 2 bases and V by 1 base; bases with no gene match: 2. DNA for the CDR3: TGTGCCTGGAGTGCGGGGGGACCCTACAATGAGCAGTTCTTC. Translation: CAWSAGGPYNEQFF.

A remark on this clone: Other DNA sequences of this sample code for an identical CDR3. The CDR3 spells CASSPGKNTEAFF. The CDR3 coding sequence is TGTGCCAGTAGTCCCGGGAAGAACACTGAAGCTTTCTTT. This chain connects TRBV19 to TRBJ1-1; D unclear. The length of the CDR3 is 13 residues. The germline V gene encodes CDR1 LNHDA and CDR2 SQIVND (reference sequence). V was shortened by 5 bases and J by 1 base, with 8 bases between the two germline ends. Supplemented by reference TRBV19 and TRBJ1-1, the full variable domain reads DGGITQSPKYLFRKEGQNVTLSCEQNLNHDAMYWYRQDPGQGLRLIYYSQIVNDFQKGDIAEGYSVSREKKESFPLTVTSAQKNPTAFYLCASSPGKNTEAFFGQGTRLTVV.

The chain couples TRBV5-1 to TRBJ2-7, with a weak D call TRBD2 (6 bases). V lost 4 bases and J lost 2, with 16 bases in between. Germline CDR1 and CDR2: SGHRS and YFSETQ. This CDR3 is built from 15 residues. The CDR3 sequence is CASSRVRGSPYEQYF. DNA of the CDR3: TGCGCCAGCAGCAGAGTACGGGGGTCCCCCTACGAGCAGTACTTC. Using reference TRBV5-1 and TRBJ2-7 for the parts outside the CDR3, the full variable domain is KAGVTQTPRYLIKTRGQQVTLSCSPISGHRSVSWYQQTPGQGLQFLFEYFSETQRNKGNFPGRFSGRQFSNSRSEMNVSTLELGDSALYLCASSRVRGSPYEQYFGPGTRLTVT.

The chain has TRBV11-2 and TRBJ1-4; no definite D call. V lost 5 bases to trimming and J lost 7 bases, with 8 bases between them. Germline CDR1 reads SGHAT; CDR2 reads FQNNGV. The length of the CDR3 is 12 residues. The CDR3 DNA reads as TGTGCCAGCAGCCGTGAGCGTGAAAAACTGTTTTTT. This gives the protein CASSREREKLFF.

This clone was recorded a few times. The J gene is TRBJ1-5, the V gene TRBV6-2 or TRBV6-3; no firm D call. CDR3 length: 15 amino acids. V was trimmed by 4 bases and J by 4 bases, leaving 14 bases between them. Per germline, CDR1 MNHEY and CDR2 SVGEGT. CDR3 sequence: CASSFVAGTNQPQHF. CDR3 nucleotides: TGTGCCAGCAGTTTTGTCGCAGGTACTAATCAGCCCCAGCATTTT.

The chain recombines TRBV6-5 with TRBJ1-5; TRBD1 aligns across 8 bases. Germline CDR1 reads MNHEY; CDR2 reads SVGAGI. The CDR3 has 15 amino acids. Trimming removed 8 bases from V and 1 base from J; junction bases left unmatched: 7. The CDR3 nucleotides are TGTGCCAGCCAGACAGGGGTTATCAGCAATCAGCCCCAGCATTTT. As protein: CASQTGVISNQPQHF.